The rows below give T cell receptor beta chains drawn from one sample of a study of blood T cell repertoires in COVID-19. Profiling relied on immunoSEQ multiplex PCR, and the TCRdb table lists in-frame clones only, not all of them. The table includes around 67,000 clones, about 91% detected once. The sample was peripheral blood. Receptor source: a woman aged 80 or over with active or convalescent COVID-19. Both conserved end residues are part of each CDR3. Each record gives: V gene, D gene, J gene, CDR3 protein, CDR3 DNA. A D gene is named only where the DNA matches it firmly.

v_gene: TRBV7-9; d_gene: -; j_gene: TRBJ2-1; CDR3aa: CASSLAGTRTHEQFF; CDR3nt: TGTGCCAGCAGCTTAGCGGGGACAAGAACGCATGAGCAGTTCTTC
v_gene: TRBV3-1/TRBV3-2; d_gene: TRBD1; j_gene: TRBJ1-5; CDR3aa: CASSLGTANQPQHF; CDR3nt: TGTGCCAGCAGCCTCGGGACAGCAAATCAGCCCCAGCATTTT
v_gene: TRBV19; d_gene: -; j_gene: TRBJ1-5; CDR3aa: CASSIEWRGWPQHF; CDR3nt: TGTGCCAGTAGTATTGAGTGGAGGGGCTGGCCCCAGCATTTT
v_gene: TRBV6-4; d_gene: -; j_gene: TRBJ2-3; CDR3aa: CASRVNAASSTDTQYF; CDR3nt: TGTGCCAGCAGGGTTAATGCGGCTAGCAGCACAGATACGCAGTATTTT
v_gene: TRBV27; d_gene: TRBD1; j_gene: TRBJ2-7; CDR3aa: CASSFSRTGRALYEQYF; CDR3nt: TGTGCCAGCAGTTTCTCCCGGACAGGGCGGGCACTCTACGAGCAGTACTTC
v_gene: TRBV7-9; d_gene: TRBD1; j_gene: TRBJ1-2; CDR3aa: CASSLPRDSRRDYGYTF; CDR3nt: TGTGCCAGCAGCTTACCACGGGACAGCCGGCGGGACTATGGCTACACCTTC
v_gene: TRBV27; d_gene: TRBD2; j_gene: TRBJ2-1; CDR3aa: CASSLLGGSSYNEQFF; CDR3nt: TGTGCCAGCAGTTTATTAGGCGGGAGCTCCTACAATGAGCAGTTCTTC
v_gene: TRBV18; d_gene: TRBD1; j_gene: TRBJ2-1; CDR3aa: CASSRTGSYNEQFF; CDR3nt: TGTGCCAGCTCCCGGACAGGCTCCTACAATGAGCAGTTCTTC
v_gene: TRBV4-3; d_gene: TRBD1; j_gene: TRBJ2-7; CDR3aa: CASSRAGQGYEQYF; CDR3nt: TGCGCCAGCAGCCGAGCAGGACAGGGTTACGAGCAGTACTTC
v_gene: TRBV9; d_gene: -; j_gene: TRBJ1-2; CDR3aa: CASSVDLGGANTF; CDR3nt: TGTGCCAGCAGCGTAGATCTTGGCGGCGCTAACACCTTC
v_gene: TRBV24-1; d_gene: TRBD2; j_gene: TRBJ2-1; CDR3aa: CATSGTSGYNEQFF; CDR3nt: TGTGCCACCAGCGGGACTAGCGGCTACAATGAGCAGTTCTTC